The 30 T cell receptor beta chains in this list originate from one sample, sequenced in a study of T cell responses to AZD1222 COVID-19 vaccine (dated by TCRdb to about 2021). The label giving this sample's time point can be read as: baseline before first vaccination. The library was obtained by the immunoSEQ multiplex PCR assay. TCRdb provides this immuneACCESS table in a form limited to in-frame rearrangements. Some clones are lacking; in checked studies, under half of them reflect an unresolved V gene, and why the rest are absent is not known. This sample has roughly 160,000 clones in its table, and 91% of those were observed once. In total, the top ten clones hold approximately 2% of the sample. The material was peripheral blood, obtained on day 0 of AZD1222 vaccination. These receptors came from an adult in good health.

This chain uses TRBV30 with TRBJ2-7; D uncertain. The germline gives CDR1 GTSNPN, CDR2 SVGIG (reference sequence). The CDR3 is made up of 13 amino acids. Trimming removed 2 bases from V and 3 bases from J, with 11 bases in between. CDR3: CAWSRDTNYEQYF. The DNA of the CDR3 is TGTGCCTGGAGTCGCGACACAAACTACGAGCAGTACTTC.

The chain couples TRBV11-2 to TRBJ2-2; D unclear. Germline CDR1 reads SGHAT; CDR2 reads FQNNGV. V lost 2 bases to trimming and J lost 9 bases, with 16 bases between them. This CDR3 region has 15 residues. DNA of the CDR3: TGTGCCAGCAGCTTAAGAGTAGGCTCTAACCGGGAGCTGTTTTTT. The encoded protein is CASSLRVGSNRELFF.

J is TRBJ2-5 and V is TRBV7-8, with D tentatively TRBD1 (5 bases). Germline V gives CDR1 SGHVS, CDR2 FQNEAQ. Trimming removed 2 bases from V and 4 bases from J, with 17 bases in between. The CDR3 totals 16 residues. This CDR3 is CASSLYRLGGRETQYF. In DNA form, the CDR3 reads TGTGCCAGCAGCTTATACAGGCTCGGCGGAAGAGAGACCCAGTACTTC.

V gene TRBV15 combines with J gene TRBJ1-3, with a weak D call TRBD1 (5 bases). Germline loops: CDR1 LNHNV, CDR2 YYDKDF (reference sequence). V lost 0 bases, J lost 3 bases, and 15 bases lay in between. The length of the CDR3 is 17 residues. The CDR3 region is CATSRDLAGSLGNTIYF. In DNA form, the CDR3 reads TGTGCCACCAGCAGAGATCTGGCAGGGTCTCTTGGAAACACCATATATTTT.

The V call is TRBV5-1, the J call TRBJ2-3, with 9 bases matching TRBD2. Germline-derived CDR1 and CDR2 are SGHRS and YFSETQ. The CDR3 is made up of 16 amino acids. The J segment lost 1 base and the V segment lost 0 bases, leaving 3 bases of the junction unmatched. The CDR3 sequence is CASSLEGGRGTDTQYF. The CDR3, as DNA: TGCGCCAGCAGCTTGGAGGGCGGGAGGGGCACAGATACGCAGTATTTT.

This chain links TRBV6-1 with TRBJ1-5; TRBD1 agrees at 7 bases. With V trimmed by 2 bases and J by 6 bases, 7 bases remained unmatched. CDR3 length equals 15 residues. Per germline, CDR1 MNHNS and CDR2 SASEGT. CDR3 sequence reads: CASSETGDRFQPQHF. CDR3 DNA: TGTGCCAGCAGTGAAACAGGGGATAGGTTTCAGCCCCAGCATTTT.

The chain couples TRBV7-6 to TRBJ1-1; D gene ambiguous. Trimming stripped 6 bases from V and 0 bases from J, with 8 bases between. This CDR3 spans 13 amino acids. CDR1 is SGHVS, CDR2 FNYEAQ, per germline. The CDR3 loop is CASSFSVNTEAFF. CDR3 in DNA: TGTGCCAGCAGTTTCTCAGTGAACACTGAAGCTTTCTTT.

The V call is TRBV28, the J call TRBJ1-2, with D tentatively TRBD1 (6 bases). V lost 2 bases and J 7 bases, leaving 17 bases between the germline ends. Looked up from germline, CDR1 is MDHEN and CDR2 is SYDVKM. The CDR3 is 15 residues long. For the CDR3, the DNA is TGTGCCAGCAGTTTAATTCAGTCAGGGGCGGGTGGCTACACCTTC. Its protein product is CASSLIQSGAGGYTF.

The rearrangement joins TRBV20-1 to TRBJ2-3; 8 bases align to TRBD2. The CDR3 is 13 amino acids. V dropped 3 bases and J dropped 5; count of bases not matched to a gene: 4. Per germline, CDR1 DFQATT and CDR2 SNEGSKA (reference sequence). This chain's CDR3 is CSASQRGRDTQYF. Written as DNA, the CDR3 is TGCAGTGCTAGTCAGCGGGGGAGAGATACGCAGTATTTT.

The chain links TRBV19 to TRBJ2-7; D tentatively fits TRBD1 or TRBD2 (5 bases each). The CDR3 length is 15 residues. V lost 7 bases to trimming and J lost 0 bases, with 16 bases between them. Germline CDR1 and CDR2: LNHDA and SQIVND (reference sequence). In DNA, the CDR3 is TGTGCCAGTACTGCCGGGACCGAGAGCTCCTACGAGCAGTACTTC. Its protein is CASTAGTESSYEQYF. The full variable domain, with the rest looked up from reference TRBV19 and TRBJ2-7, is DGGITQSPKYLFRKEGQNVTLSCEQNLNHDAMYWYRQDPGQGLRLIYYSQIVNDFQKGDIAEGYSVSREKKESFPLTVTSAQKNPTAFYLCASTAGTESSYEQYFGPGTRLTVT.

V gene TRBV7-3 combines with J gene TRBJ1-2, with a possible D match to TRBD1 (6 bases). There are 17 residues in the CDR3. Germline lookup yields CDR1 SGHTA and CDR2 FQGTGA. Trimming took off 5 bases at V and 3 bases at J, with 22 bases between the two ends. DNA for the CDR3: TGTGCCAGCAGCCGACAAGTGGGGGCAGGGGTTGACTATGGCTACACCTTC. Translating gives CASSRQVGAGVDYGYTF.

CDR3 sequence (DNA): TGTGCCAGTAGCCGGGCAAGCGGGAGTCACACCGGGGAGCTGTTTTTT. Its translation is CASSRASGSHTGELFF. The V and J genes are TRBV19 and TRBJ2-2, with 8 nucleotides matching TRBD2. J lost 3 bases, V lost 6 bases, and 9 bases had no gene match. The CDR3 consists of 16 residues. Germline values: CDR1 LNHDA, CDR2 SQIVND (reference sequence).

V is TRBV19 and J is TRBJ1-5; D is unclear. From germline, CDR1 is LNHDA and CDR2 SQIVND (reference sequence). The CDR3 sequence is 14 residues long. V gave up 1 base and J gave up 2 bases, with 6 bases separating them. CDR3 residues: CASSIGAGNQPQHF. CDR3 sequence (DNA): TGTGCCAGTAGTATAGGAGCCGGCAATCAGCCCCAGCATTTT.

The chain links TRBV6-1 to TRBJ1-3; D is perhaps TRBD1 (6 bases). Germline assignment: CDR1 MNHNS and CDR2 SASEGT. V dropped 3 bases and J dropped 0 bases, with 12 bases sitting between them. The CDR3 totals 16 residues. CDR3 nucleotide sequence: TGTGCCAGCAGTGAGGTGGGGGCCAGCTCTGGAAACACCATATATTTT. This codes for CASSEVGASSGNTIYF.

The rearrangement joins TRBV30 to TRBJ2-7, with D hard to call. V was clipped by 1 base and J by 4 bases, with 5 bases between them. Germline assignment: CDR1 GTSNPN and CDR2 SVGIG (reference sequence). This CDR3 has 11 amino acids. The DNA of the CDR3 is TGTGCCTGGAGTGACAGTTACGAGCAGTACTTC. It translates to CAWSDSYEQYF.

This clone was seen a single time. The chain is built from TRBV6-2 or TRBV6-3 and TRBJ2-3; no definite D call. Between the trimmed V and J ends, which lost 5 bases and 2 bases, there was a span of 11 bases. The CDR3 loop spans 14 amino acids. Germline V gene sequence: CDR1 MNHEY, CDR2 SVGEGT. The CDR3 region has the DNA TGTGCCAGCAGTGGCTTCAGAGCCACAGATACGCAGTATTTT. It encodes CASSGFRATDTQYF.

This clone appeared once. The J gene is TRBJ2-7, the V gene TRBV28; D is ambiguous. Trimming pared 6 bases from V and 4 bases from J, leaving 7 bases between. Germline assignment: CDR1 MDHEN and CDR2 SYDVKM. This CDR3 has 11 residues. The CDR3 DNA reads as TGTGCCAGCAGAGGGTGGTACGAGCAGTACTTC. Encoded protein: CASRGWYEQYF. The full variable domain, rest sourced from reference TRBV28 and TRBJ2-7, is DVKVTQSSRYLVKRTGEKVFLECVQDMDHENMFWYRQDPGLGLRLIYFSYDVKMKEKGDIPEGYSVSREKKERFSLILESASTNQTSMYLCASRGWYEQYFGPGTRLTVT.

V usage is TRBV7-8 and J usage is TRBJ2-7; no clear D. CDR3 length: 13 residues. V lost 1 base and J 5 bases, leaving 9 bases between the germline ends. Germline V gives CDR1 SGHVS, CDR2 FQNEAQ. In nucleotides, the CDR3 is TGTGCCAGCAGCTTAGGGCGTGGGAACGAGCAGTACTTC. This codes for CASSLGRGNEQYF.

The genes are TRBV27 and TRBJ2-1, with D possibly being TRBD1 (6 bases). V was shortened by 6 bases and J by 5 bases, with 11 bases between the two germline ends. Germline V lookup: CDR1 MNHEY, CDR2 SMNVEV (reference sequence). This CDR3 has 13 residues. CDR3 nucleotide sequence: TGTGCCAGCAGCTGGGGGCAAAACAATGAGCAGTTCTTC. Translated, it gives CASSWGQNNEQFF.

The rearrangement uses TRBV4-3 and TRBJ1-6; D unclear. Germline CDR1 is LGHNA and CDR2 is YSLEER. The V end was cut by 0 bases, the J end by 9 bases, with 12 bases between. CDR3 length: 15 residues. This chain's CDR3 is CASSQDMGDGSPLHF. The CDR3 region has the DNA TGCGCCAGCAGCCAAGATATGGGCGACGGTTCACCCCTCCACTTT.

This CDR3 is CASRTGTKAGNTIYF. CDR3 sequence (DNA): TGTGCCAGCAGAACCGGGACAAAGGCCGGAAACACCATATATTTT. The rearrangement uses TRBV7-2 and TRBJ1-3, with D perhaps matching TRBD1 (6 bases). This CDR3 is 15 amino acids long. Germline V gene data show CDR1 as SGHTA and CDR2 as FQGNSA. The germline V and J ends were trimmed by 6 bases and 4 bases, with 16 bases remaining between them.

V and J are TRBV6-2 or TRBV6-3 and TRBJ1-5, with D tentatively TRBD1 (5 bases). The CDR3 runs 14 residues. Trimming pared 6 bases from V and 3 bases from J, leaving 12 bases between. The germline V gene encodes CDR1 MNHEY and CDR2 SVGEGT. This chain's CDR3 is CASSRPGSNQPQHF. In nucleotides, the CDR3 is TGTGCCAGCAGCCGGCCAGGGTCCAATCAGCCCCAGCATTTT.

The chain carries TRBV3-1 (or the pseudogene TRBV3-2) and TRBJ2-7; TRBD1 matches 7 bases. The CDR3 is made up of 17 amino acids. Per the germline V gene, CDR1 is LGHDT and CDR2 is YNNKEL (reference sequence). V lost 4 bases, J lost 3 bases, and 15 bases stayed unmatched. The CDR3 bases are TGTGCCAGCAGCCGTCCTGCACAGGGGCGTTTGATCTACGAGCAGTACTTC. It codes for CASSRPAQGRLIYEQYF.

This clone showed up just once. V is TRBV7-9 and J is TRBJ2-7; D is unclear. The CDR3 runs 13 residues. Germline assignment: CDR1 SEHNR and CDR2 FQNEAQ (reference sequence). Trimming took 1 base from V and 0 from J, leaving 4 bases between them. The CDR3 DNA follows: TGTGCCAGCAGCTTAGATTCCTCCTACGAGCAGTACTTC. It yields the protein CASSLDSSYEQYF.

The CDR3 bases are TGTGCCAGTAAACCCTGGGAGGACAGAAGCACCGGGGAGCTGTTTTTT. The encoded protein is CASKPWEDRSTGELFF. The chain couples TRBV19 to TRBJ2-2; the D gene could be TRBD1 or TRBD2 (6 bases each). This CDR3 contains 16 residues. The ends were cut back, 7 bases at V and 4 bases at J, with 19 bases in the middle. Germline V CDR1 and CDR2: LNHDA, SQIVND (reference sequence).

The chain carries TRBV11-2 and TRBJ2-4; 7 bases fit TRBD2. The CDR3 is 15 amino acids. The germline V gene encodes CDR1 SGHAT and CDR2 FQNNGV. The V segment lost 1 base and the J segment 7 bases; nucleotides outside the gene matches: 7. CDR3: CASSLGGGSRNIQYF. The CDR3 DNA is TGTGCCAGCAGCTTAGGAGGCGGGAGTCGGAACATTCAGTACTTC.

The CDR3 DNA reads TGTGCCAGCAGCCTTTGGGACAGCCTCTCCTACGAGCAGTACTTC. It translates to CASSLWDSLSYEQYF. The V call is TRBV7-9, the J call TRBJ2-7; 7 nucleotides agree with TRBD1. Germline V gene lookup returns CDR1 SEHNR and CDR2 FQNEAQ (reference sequence). The J segment lost 0 bases and the V segment lost 5 bases, leaving 7 bases of the junction unmatched. The CDR3 contains 15 residues.

This rearrangement joins TRBV19 to TRBJ1-2, with D maybe TRBD1 (6 bases). V lost 6 bases, J lost 0 bases, and 14 bases lay in between. Looked up from germline, CDR1 is LNHDA and CDR2 is SQIVND (reference sequence). CDR3 length: 15 amino acids. The CDR3 sequence is CASSGQQYSNYGYTF. CDR3 DNA: TGTGCCAGTAGCGGACAGCAGTATTCTAACTATGGCTACACCTTC.

This chain joins TRBV7-9 and TRBJ1-2; the D is unclear. Germline V gene data show CDR1 as SEHNR and CDR2 as FQNEAQ (reference sequence). The CDR3 spans 15 residues. Trimming removed 5 bases at V and 2 bases at J, with 15 bases between. This chain's CDR3 is CASSPNKVSNYGYTF. The CDR3 nucleotides are TGTGCCAGCAGCCCCAACAAAGTTTCAAACTATGGCTACACCTTC.

This chain connects TRBV7-6 to TRBJ2-3; tentatively, D is TRBD1 or TRBD2 (6 bases each). In germline, CDR1 is SGHVS, CDR2 FNYEAQ. V lost 4 bases and J lost 2, with 16 bases in between. This CDR3 contains 16 residues. CDR3 sequence reads: CASSSPGGRSTDTQYF. The CDR3, as DNA: TGTGCCAGCAGCTCCCCTGGGGGGCGATCCACAGATACGCAGTATTTT.